What follows describes a single TCR beta chain. Its antigen is unknown. Using its own MiXCR run on the reads, TCRdb lists one record per CDR3 protein. Among approximately 170,000 distinct CDR3 sequences listed, 15% to 20% were seen once. The sample is drawn from a study of T cell repertoires in cytomegalovirus infection. In the study overall: Public TCR beta signatures were indicative of both CMV infection and a matching HLA type.

CDR1 LNHNV and CDR2 YYDKDF come from the germline V gene (reference sequence). Trimming took 4 bases from V and 5 from J, leaving 6 bases between them. CDR3 length: 12 residues. Study-level results: Individuals carrying CMV plus the relevant HLA were identified by cumulative frequency of public TCR beta families. Dominating the ex vivo response were HLA-C-restricted CMV-specific TCR beta clonotypes.

The sequence was obtained from a human donor in good health (CMV status not recorded). Some clones in this sample may be carry-over from other donors' samples. This chain links TRBV15 with TRBJ2-1; unclear D gene. The source material was CD8+ T cells from PBMCs. The CDR3 sequence is CATSNSDNEQFF. The CDR3 bases are TGTGCCACCAGCAACTCGGACAATGAGCAGTTCTTC.